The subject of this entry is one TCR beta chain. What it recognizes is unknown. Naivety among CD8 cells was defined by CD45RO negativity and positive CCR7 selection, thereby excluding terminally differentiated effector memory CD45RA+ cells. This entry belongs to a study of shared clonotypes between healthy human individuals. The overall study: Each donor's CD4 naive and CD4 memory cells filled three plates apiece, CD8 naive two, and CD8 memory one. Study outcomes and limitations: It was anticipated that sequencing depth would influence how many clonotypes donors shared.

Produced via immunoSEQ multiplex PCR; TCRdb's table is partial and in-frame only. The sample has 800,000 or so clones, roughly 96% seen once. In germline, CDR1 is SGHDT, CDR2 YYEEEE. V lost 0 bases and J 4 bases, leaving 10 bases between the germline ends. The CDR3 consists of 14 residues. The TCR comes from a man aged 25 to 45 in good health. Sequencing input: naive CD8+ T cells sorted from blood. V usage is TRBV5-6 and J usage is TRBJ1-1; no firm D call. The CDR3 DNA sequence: TGTGCCAGCAGCTTGGAGGGATATAGCACTGAAGCTTTCTTT. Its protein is CASSLEGYSTEAFF.